This TCR beta chain comes out of a study of blood T cell repertoires in COVID-19. Study as a whole: The study drew acute and convalescent COVID-19 samples from the United States, Italy and Spain.

Data came from immunoSEQ multiplex PCR; TCRdb stores just in-frame clones and leaves some out. The sample lists some 370,000 clones, nearly 90% occurring once. The CDR3 has 14 residues. The germline V and J ends were trimmed by 6 bases and 1 base, with 12 bases remaining between them. Germline V gene lookup returns CDR1 MNHEY and CDR2 SVGAGI. The chain is built from TRBV6-5 and TRBJ1-2, with D perhaps matching TRBD1 (5 bases). The receptor's source is a man younger than 35 with active or convalescent COVID-19. The specimen was peripheral blood. CDR3 DNA sequence: TGTGCCAGCAGAACCCGGGGACTTAACTATGGCTACACCTTC. Translating gives CASRTRGLNYGYTF.